Listed below are T cell receptor beta chains from one sample, sequenced in a study of T-cell reconstitution after alpha-beta-depleted transplantation in children. MiXCR, applied by TCRdb to the PCR reads, yields one record per CDR3 protein. The sample holds a few hundred thousand distinct CDR3 sequences, 18% seen once. The source material was PBMCs from the stem cell graft donor, sampled from the stem cell graft. Source of these receptors: a human donor who donated a stem cell graft to a child with acute lymphoblastic leukemia. Each CDR3 is given with its conserved first and last residue. D genes are given only for firm matches. Only some rows state a clone size, as once, few, many or a class for expanded clones.

D gene: NA
clone size: NA
V gene: TRBV20-1
J gene: TRBJ2-1
CDR3 protein: CSARSVLLYNEQFF
CDR3 DNA: TGCAGTGCTAGATCAGTACTACTTTACAATGAGCAGTTCTTC

D gene: NA
clone size: many
V gene: TRBV5-1
J gene: TRBJ2-7
CDR3 protein: CASSLAPASYEQYF
CDR3 DNA: TGCGCCAGCAGCTTGGCCCCGGCCTCCTACGAGCAGTACTTC

D gene: NA
clone size: few
V gene: TRBV2
J gene: TRBJ2-7
CDR3 protein: CASSGQPYEQYF
CDR3 DNA: TGTGCCAGCAGCGGACAGCCCTACGAGCAGTACTTC

D gene: TRBD1
clone size: few
V gene: TRBV29-1
J gene: TRBJ1-5
CDR3 protein: CSAIQGGGNQPQHF
CDR3 DNA: TGCAGCGCAATACAGGGGGGTGGCAATCAGCCCCAGCATTTT

D gene: NA
clone size: few
V gene: TRBV3-1
J gene: TRBJ2-3
CDR3 protein: CASSPGPTKSTDTQYF
CDR3 DNA: TGTGCCAGCAGCCCGGGACCCACTAAATCCACAGATACGCAGTATTTT

D gene: NA
clone size: NA
V gene: TRBV7-9
J gene: TRBJ2-1
CDR3 protein: CASTSALNEQFF
CDR3 DNA: TGTGCCAGCACCTCGGCCCTCAATGAGCAGTTCTTC

D gene: NA
clone size: NA
V gene: TRBV4-1
J gene: TRBJ2-1
CDR3 protein: CASSQDWDWNEQFF
CDR3 DNA: TGCGCCAGCAGCCAAGATTGGGACTGGAATGAGCAGTTCTTC

D gene: NA
clone size: NA
V gene: TRBV29-1
J gene: TRBJ2-7
CDR3 protein: CSVGGERHEQYF
CDR3 DNA: TGCAGCGTTGGGGGGGAAAGGCACGAGCAGTACTTC

D gene: TRBD2
clone size: NA
V gene: TRBV9
J gene: TRBJ2-1
CDR3 protein: CASSDPRAGDSYNEQFF
CDR3 DNA: TGTGCCAGCAGCGACCCAAGAGCGGGAGACTCCTACAATGAGCAGTTCTTC

D gene: NA
clone size: NA
V gene: TRBV20-1
J gene: TRBJ1-2
CDR3 protein: CSAAGQNLEYGYTF
CDR3 DNA: TGCAGTGCCGCGGGACAAAACCTTGAGTACGGCTACACCTTC

D gene: TRBD2
clone size: NA
V gene: TRBV11-2
J gene: TRBJ2-1
CDR3 protein: CASSRVALAGVTSYNEQFF
CDR3 DNA: TGTGCCAGCAGCCGGGTGGCTTTAGCGGGAGTCACTTCCTACAATGAGCAGTTCTTC

D gene: TRBD1
clone size: NA
V gene: TRBV9
J gene: TRBJ2-5
CDR3 protein: CASSARGTGGSYQYF
CDR3 DNA: TGTGCCAGCAGTGCGAGGGGGACAGGGGGCTCCTATCAGTACTTC

D gene: TRBD2
clone size: NA
V gene: TRBV20-1
J gene: TRBJ2-1
CDR3 protein: CSATTLTSGSMREFF
CDR3 DNA: TGCAGTGCGACGACCTTAACTAGCGGGAGTATGAGGGAGTTCTTC

D gene: TRBD2
clone size: NA
V gene: TRBV18
J gene: TRBJ2-1
CDR3 protein: CASSPGLERNEQFF
CDR3 DNA: TGTGCCAGCTCACCGGGACTAGAGAGGAATGAGCAGTTCTTC

D gene: TRBD1
clone size: few
V gene: TRBV6-2/TRBV6-3
J gene: TRBJ2-7
CDR3 protein: CASTWAGTGDYEQYF
CDR3 DNA: TGTGCCAGCACTTGGGCCGGGACAGGGGACTACGAGCAGTACTTC

D gene: NA
clone size: few
V gene: TRBV3-1
J gene: TRBJ2-1
CDR3 protein: CASSQGDFNEQFF
CDR3 DNA: TGTGCCAGCAGCCAAGGCGATTTCAATGAGCAGTTCTTC

D gene: TRBD2
clone size: few
V gene: TRBV15
J gene: TRBJ2-1
CDR3 protein: CATSHTPLAGGHNEQFF
CDR3 DNA: TGTGCCACCAGCCATACGCCCCTAGCGGGCGGGCACAATGAGCAGTTCTTC

D gene: NA
clone size: NA
V gene: TRBV20-1
J gene: TRBJ2-3
CDR3 protein: CSARARSGAEVDTQYF
CDR3 DNA: TGCAGTGCTAGAGCCCGGTCGGGGGCAGAGGTGGATACGCAGTATTTT

D gene: NA
clone size: many
V gene: TRBV19
J gene: TRBJ1-5
CDR3 protein: CASSIGHQPQHF
CDR3 DNA: TGTGCCAGTAGTATAGGCCATCAGCCCCAGCATTTT

D gene: TRBD2
clone size: few
V gene: TRBV4-1
J gene: TRBJ2-5
CDR3 protein: CASSQEGRGRAGETQYF
CDR3 DNA: TGCGCCAGCAGCCAAGAGGGGAGAGGGAGGGCCGGTGAGACCCAGTACTTC

D gene: TRBD2
clone size: many
V gene: TRBV7-3
J gene: TRBJ2-3
CDR3 protein: CASSLSLAGVTDTQYF
CDR3 DNA: TGTGCCAGCAGCTTATCCCTAGCGGGCGTCACAGATACGCAGTATTTT

D gene: NA
clone size: NA
V gene: TRBV21-1
J gene: TRBJ2-1
CDR3 protein: CASSKEPGDNEQFF
CDR3 DNA: TGTGCCAGCAGCAAAGAGCCAGGGGACAATGAGCAGTTCTTC